What follows describes a single T cell receptor (beta chain). Its recognized antigen is unknown. A read error may account for a junction end that differs from germline. Instrument on record: Illumina HiSeq 1500. The public reads were run again by TCRdb, first through fastp at Q25 and then through MiXCR, and only productive beta chains were kept. One record per CDR3 amino acid sequence lists the most common genes and DNA. Counted in this sample were approximately 910,000 distinct CDR3 sequences; roughly 30% of them appeared once. The ten largest clones take up about 14% of the sample. The treatment or condition label corresponds to: in vitro stimulation with specific CMV peptide epitopes to enrich CMV-specific T cells. The CDR3 measures 16 amino acids from cysteine to phenylalanine. The DNA shown is the 48-base CDR3, in frame from base 1. From the germline V gene (reference sequence), CDR1 is SSHAT and CDR2 is FNYEAQ.

This specimen comes from a study of T cell repertoires in cytomegalovirus infection (dated by TCRdb to the late 2010s). Describing the broader study: Recently identified HLA-C-restricted CMV epitopes, whose presentation resists viral immunomodulation, were targeted by peptide stimulations together with well-studied HLA-B-restricted epitopes. Donor HLA type was relevant to the analysis, because carriage of CMV infection together with the matching HLA type was indicated by public TCR beta signatures.

Study-level results and caveats: In both this cohort and an independent roughly 350-donor cohort, the cumulative frequency of public TCR beta family members distinguished carriers of CMV infection plus the relevant HLA type. In the ex vivo response, HLA-C-restricted CMV-specific TCR beta clonotypes were dominant, and in two of eight donors the single most frequent clonotype came from this HLA-C-restricted group.

The receptor was derived from a human donor in good health (CMV status not recorded). Some clones in this sample may be carry-over from other donors' samples. The starting material was cultured CD8+ T cells from PBMCs, obtained from culture after CMV antigen stimulation. The rearranged chain carries TRBV7-7 and TRBJ2-3; TRBD2 matches 10 bases in the middle. The nucleotides read TGTGCTAGCAGCCCCGAGCGGGGGGGCTTTATGGATACGCAGTATTTT. Its protein is CASSPERGGFMDTQYF.